A single sample gave rise to the 18 T cell receptor beta chains below, sequenced in a study of beta chain features in type 1 diabetes. Study-level results: All four CD4+ subsets from Type 1 diabetes patients carried moderately but significantly shorter TCRB CDR3s.

Reverse transcription of all isolated RNA meant that expressed TCRB transcripts were sequenced. Using immunoSEQ multiplex PCR, the repertoire was profiled, and TCRdb retains in-frame clones only, with some absent. In the table there are hundreds of thousands of clones, around 15% of which are singletons. Which antigens these TCRs recognize remains unknown. Sequences were obtained from naive CD4+ T cells from blood. The receptor set was obtained from a man in his late teens or twenties with type 1 diabetes.

V gene TRBV30 combines with J gene TRBJ2-3; no reliable D call. Germline V gene lookup returns CDR1 GTSNPN and CDR2 SVGIG (reference sequence). Trimming took 2 bases from V and 1 from J, leaving 4 bases between them. CDR3 length: 12 residues. The DNA of the CDR3 is TGTGCCTGGAGTAGCGGCACAGATACGCAGTATTTT. Its protein is CAWSSGTDTQYF.

This clone was seen only a few times. The J gene is TRBJ2-3, the V gene TRBV19; 7 bases line up with TRBD1. With 3 bases clipped from V and 2 bases from J, the junction kept 8 bases outside the gene matches. Germline assignment: CDR1 LNHDA and CDR2 SQIVND (reference sequence). The CDR3 is made up of 16 amino acids. The CDR3 protein is CASSINRGKLTDTQYF. CDR3 nucleotide sequence: TGTGCCAGTAGTATTAACAGGGGCAAACTCACAGATACGCAGTATTTT.

In this sample, this clone turned up a few times. V is TRBV5-4 and J is TRBJ2-1, with D uncertain. The germline CDR1 and CDR2 sequences are SGHNT and YYREEE (reference sequence). This CDR3 contains 16 residues. Trimming took off 5 bases at V and 8 bases at J, with 23 bases between the two ends. The CDR3 region is CASSPVRSSPPDEQFF. In nucleotides, the CDR3 is TGTGCCAGCAGTCCCGTTCGCAGCTCCCCTCCCGATGAGCAGTTCTTC.

This clone has more than one count but fewer than ten. The CDR3 bases are TGTGCCAGCAGCATGATACGGGACAGCTTAAATCAAGAGACCCAGTACTTC. Amino acid sequence: CASSMIRDSLNQETQYF. The chain joins TRBV27 to TRBJ2-5; 7 nucleotides agree with TRBD1. Germline CDR1 and CDR2: MNHEY and SMNVEV (reference sequence). Trimming removed 6 bases from V and 2 bases from J; junction bases left unmatched: 15. This CDR3 region has 17 residues.

This chain uses TRBV6-5 with TRBJ2-7, with TRBD1 as a possible D gene (5 bases). Per germline, CDR1 MNHEY and CDR2 SVGAGI. There are 13 residues in the CDR3. V lost 2 bases and J 1 base, leaving 6 bases between the germline ends. The CDR3 reads CASSYAGSYEQYF. DNA for the CDR3: TGTGCCAGCAGTTACGCAGGGTCCTACGAGCAGTACTTC.

J is TRBJ2-1 and V is TRBV7-8; D possibly corresponds to TRBD1 (5 bases). Trimming took 0 bases from V and 4 from J, leaving 16 bases between them. Germline V CDR1 and CDR2: SGHVS, FQNEAQ. This CDR3 contains 17 residues. The CDR3 protein is CASSLAGWTSLYNEQFF. The CDR3 DNA follows: TGTGCCAGCAGCTTAGCCGGTTGGACATCCCTTTACAATGAGCAGTTCTTC.

This clone has just a few counts. V usage is TRBV28 and J usage is TRBJ1-1, with 9 bases that match TRBD1. Per germline, CDR1 MDHEN and CDR2 SYDVKM. This CDR3 contains 15 residues. V shed 3 bases, J shed 5 bases, and the junction held 7 bases outside the gene matches. The CDR3 spells CASSLGGQGRTEAFF. The CDR3 nucleotides are TGTGCCAGCAGTTTGGGGGGACAGGGAAGGACTGAAGCTTTCTTT.

The chain carries TRBV6-6 and TRBJ1-1; a weak D match, TRBD1 (5 bases). CDR1 is MNHNY, CDR2 SVGAGI, per germline (reference sequence). Trimming cost V 2 bases and J 2 bases, with 12 bases left between them. This CDR3 has 15 amino acids. The CDR3 sequence: CASSYVQGINTEAFF. CDR3 coding DNA: TGTGCCAGCAGTTACGTCCAGGGTATAAACACTGAAGCTTTCTTT.

The chain couples TRBV4-1 to TRBJ1-1; 10 bases are a match to TRBD1. The germline V gene encodes CDR1 MGHRA and CDR2 YSYEKL. This CDR3 is 15 amino acids long. The V gene end was trimmed by 5 bases and the J gene end by 3 bases; junction bases not matched to a gene: 6. CDR3 DNA: TGCGCCAGCAGCTCCCCGGGACAGGGGTACACTGAAGCTTTCTTT. It yields the protein CASSSPGQGYTEAFF.

The chain joins TRBV2 to TRBJ1-5, with 9 bases matching TRBD1. The J segment lost 6 bases and the V segment lost 5 bases, leaving 8 bases of the junction unmatched. Germline-derived CDR1 and CDR2 are SNHLY and FYNNEI. This CDR3 region has 15 residues. CDR3 region: CASSSGQGRFQPQHF. Written as DNA, the CDR3 is TGTGCCAGCAGTTCGGGACAGGGCAGGTTTCAGCCCCAGCATTTT. The complete variable domain, with remaining parts taken from reference TRBV2 and TRBJ1-5, reads EPEVTQTPSHQVTQMGQEVILRCVPISNHLYFYWYRQILGQKVEFLVSFYNNEISEKSEIFDDQFSVERPDGSNFTLKIRSTKLEDSAMYFCASSSGQGRFQPQHFGDGTRLSIL.

J is TRBJ1-3 and V is TRBV4-2, with D perhaps TRBD1 (5 bases). CDR1 is LGHNA, CDR2 YNFKEQ, per germline. V gave up 2 bases and J gave up 4 bases, with 21 bases separating them. This CDR3 is built from 18 residues. CDR3 in DNA: TGTGCCAGCAGCCAAACCACTAATAAGGGGAGAGCAGGAAACACCATATATTTT. It yields the protein CASSQTTNKGRAGNTIYF.

This clone has only a few counts. The chain combines TRBV5-1 with TRBJ1-1; 7 bases are shared with TRBD1. Looked up from germline, CDR1 is SGHRS and CDR2 is YFSETQ. This CDR3 contains 13 residues. The junction had 8 bases not matched to a gene; V was cut back by 5 bases and J by 7 bases. CDR3 DNA sequence: TGCGCCAGCAGTCAAGGACAGGAATATGAAGCTTTCTTT. Residues: CASSQGQEYEAFF.

Worth noting for this clone: This specimen includes other DNA sequences encoding the same CDR3. V usage is TRBV5-4 and J usage is TRBJ2-3, with no clear D. Germline V gene lookup returns CDR1 SGHNT and CDR2 YYREEE (reference sequence). This CDR3 is 13 amino acids long. The V end lost 0 bases, the J end lost 1 base, and 3 bases lay between the germline ends. For the CDR3, the DNA is TGTGCCAGCAGCTTGGTGGGCACAGATACGCAGTATTTT. This gives the protein CASSLVGTDTQYF.

This clone was seen only a few times. CDR3 sequence reads: CAWSLGAAGALLHEQFF. Here the CDR3 DNA reads TGTGCCTGGAGCCTCGGGGCAGCGGGGGCTCTTTTACATGAGCAGTTCTTC. The V call is TRBV30, the J call TRBJ2-1, with 8 bases matching TRBD2. The CDR3 totals 17 residues. V lost 3 bases to trimming and J lost 8 bases; unmatched junction nucleotides: 18. CDR1 is GTSNPN, CDR2 SVGIG, per germline (reference sequence). The whole variable domain, remainder taken from reference TRBV30 and TRBJ2-1, is SQTIHQWPATLVQPVGSPLSLECTVEGTSNPNLYWYRQAAGRGLQLLFYSVGIGQISSEVPQNLSASRPQDRQFILSSKKLLLSDSGFYLCAWSLGAAGALLHEQFFGPGTRLTVL.

This clone was counted between two and nine times. This chain uses TRBV7-9 with TRBJ2-1; D unclear. Trimming removed 2 bases from V and 6 bases from J, with 11 bases in between. Looked up from germline, CDR1 is SEHNR and CDR2 is FQNEAQ (reference sequence). The CDR3 has 14 residues. CDR3 in DNA: TGTGCCAGCAGCTTAATGGGTGAGTCCAATGAGCAGTTCTTC. It translates to CASSLMGESNEQFF.

The genes are TRBV6-6 and TRBJ2-5, with 8 bases identical to TRBD2. Trimming removed 4 bases from V and 5 bases from J; junction bases left unmatched: 9. The germline gives CDR1 MNHNY, CDR2 SVGAGI (reference sequence). The CDR3 runs 15 residues. For the CDR3, the DNA is TGTGCCAGCAGTTCAACCGGGACGGGAGGGGAGACCCAGTACTTC. It codes for CASSSTGTGGETQYF.

This clone was counted only a few times. This sequence joins TRBV2 and TRBJ2-3; TRBD2 might be the D (5 bases). CDR3 size: 14 residues. Germline V gene data show CDR1 as SNHLY and CDR2 as FYNNEI. V was clipped by 6 bases and J by 2 bases, with 12 bases between them. DNA of the CDR3: TGTGCCAGCAGCCGCGGACTTAACACAGATACGCAGTATTTT. Its translation is CASSRGLNTDTQYF.

About this clone: This sample includes further DNA sequences coding for the same CDR3. The chain combines TRBV19 with TRBJ2-6; D unresolved. The V gene lost 0 bases and the J gene lost 1 base, with 4 bases spanning the gap. Per the germline V gene, CDR1 is LNHDA and CDR2 is SQIVND (reference sequence). The CDR3 is made up of 15 amino acids. The CDR3 DNA follows: TGTGCCAGTAGTATAGAGGGGTCTGGGGCCAACGTCCTGACTTTC. Residues: CASSIEGSGANVLTF.